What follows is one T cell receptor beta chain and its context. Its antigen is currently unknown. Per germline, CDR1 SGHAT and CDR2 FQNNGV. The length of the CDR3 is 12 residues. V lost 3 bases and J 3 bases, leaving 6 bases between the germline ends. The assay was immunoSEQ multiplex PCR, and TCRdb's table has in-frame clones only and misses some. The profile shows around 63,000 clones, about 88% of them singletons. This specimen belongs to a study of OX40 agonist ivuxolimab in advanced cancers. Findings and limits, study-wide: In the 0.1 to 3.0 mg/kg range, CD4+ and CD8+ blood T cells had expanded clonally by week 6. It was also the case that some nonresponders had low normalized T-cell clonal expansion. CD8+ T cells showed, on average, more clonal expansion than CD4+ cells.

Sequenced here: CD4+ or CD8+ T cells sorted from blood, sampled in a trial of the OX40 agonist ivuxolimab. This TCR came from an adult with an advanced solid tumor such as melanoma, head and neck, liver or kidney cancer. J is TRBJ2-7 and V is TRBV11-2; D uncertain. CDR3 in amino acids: CASSLTGYEQYF. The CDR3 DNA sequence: TGTGCCAGCAGCTTGACTGGCTACGAGCAGTACTTC.